The 29 T cell receptor beta chains in this list originate from one sample, sequenced in a study of blood T cell repertoires in COVID-19. Only in-frame clones appear in the TCRdb table, and some are missing; sequencing was by immunoSEQ multiplex PCR. The data show roughly 290,000 clones, with around 85% seen just once and roughly 4% held by the top ten. The sequenced material came from PBMCs or T cells enriched from blood (not recorded which). The source of these receptors is a woman aged 25 to 39 who had recovered from COVID-19.

The CDR3 reads CASSLWGGLYEQYF. CDR3 DNA sequence: TGTGCCAGCAGTTTATGGGGGGGACTCTACGAGCAGTACTTC. The rearrangement links TRBV28 to TRBJ2-7; possibly TRBD2 for D (6 bases). This CDR3 spans 14 amino acids. Germline CDR1 MDHEN, CDR2 SYDVKM. Trimming removed 0 bases from V and 3 bases from J, with 9 bases in between.

The genes are TRBV12-5 and TRBJ1-2; 8 positions match TRBD1. J was trimmed by 5 bases and V by 0 bases; bases with no gene match: 14. Looked up from germline, CDR1 is LGHNT and CDR2 is FRNRAP. There are 18 residues in the CDR3. The CDR3 coding sequence is TGTGCTAGTGGTTTGGTACAGTATGGGACCAGGGGGCCATATGGCTACACCTTC. Protein: CASGLVQYGTRGPYGYTF.

J is TRBJ1-2 and V is TRBV15, with a weak D call TRBD1 (5 bases). This CDR3 spans 14 amino acids. V was trimmed by 3 bases and J by 4 bases, leaving 12 bases between them. The germline gives CDR1 LNHNV, CDR2 YYDKDF (reference sequence). CDR3: CATSSPGGAYGYTF. The DNA of the CDR3 is TGTGCCACCAGCAGTCCCGGAGGGGCCTATGGCTACACCTTC.

This rearrangement joins TRBV11-3 to TRBJ1-5; D not resolved. The CDR3 consists of 15 residues. The germline V and J ends were trimmed by 7 bases and 5 bases, with 18 bases remaining between them. Germline V gives CDR1 SGHNT, CDR2 YENEEA. DNA of the CDR3: TGTGCCAGCATCCCAATACGGGCCGGGGATCAGCCCCAGCATTTT. Amino acid sequence: CASIPIRAGDQPQHF.

This clone has just one count. This sequence joins TRBV5-1 and TRBJ2-3; D might be TRBD2 (6 bases). The CDR3 consists of 16 residues. Trimming shortened V by 4 bases and J by 4 bases, and 19 bases separated the two germline ends. CDR1 and CDR2 (germline): SGHRS, YFSETQ. The CDR3 region has the DNA TGCGCCAGCAGCCCGTTATCTAGCGTCACTCCAGATACGCAGTATTTT. This translates into CASSPLSSVTPDTQYF.

V and J are TRBV21-1 and TRBJ1-2; the table names TRBD1, a call not compared with the DNA. TRBV21-1 is flagged as a pseudogene. The CDR3 runs to 13 residues. CDR3 amino acids: CASSDSEILVSAF. Written as DNA, the CDR3 is TGTGCCAGCAGCGACAGTGAAATTTTAGTTAGTGCCTTC.

The chain couples TRBV19 to TRBJ2-5; weak D call: TRBD2 (6 bases). The CDR3 loop spans 13 amino acids. CDR1 LNHDA and CDR2 SQIVND come from the germline V gene (reference sequence). V was shortened by 4 bases and J by 4 bases, with 10 bases between the two germline ends. The CDR3 is CASSNAGRETQYF. The CDR3 nucleotides read TGTGCCAGTAGTAACGCGGGAAGAGAGACCCAGTACTTC.

CDR3 coding DNA: TGCGCCAGCAAAAGCCCCCCCGGAGGGGGGGGGAGGGAAAAACTGTTTTTT. Its translation: CASKSPPGGGGREKLFF. This sequence joins TRBV5-1 and TRBJ1-4; D possibly corresponds to TRBD1 (6 bases). The germline CDR1 and CDR2 sequences are SGHRS and YFSETQ. The CDR3 has 17 amino acids. The V and J ends lost 6 bases and 8 bases respectively, with 26 bases between them.

The rearrangement links TRBV5-1 to TRBJ2-3; D is uncertain. The CDR3 runs 14 residues. Germline loops: CDR1 SGHRS, CDR2 YFSETQ. V was clipped by 7 bases and J by 0 bases, with 12 bases between them. CDR3 amino acids: CASSTEWSTDTQYF. CDR3 DNA: TGCGCCAGCTCAACGGAGTGGAGCACAGATACGCAGTATTTT.

This chain joins TRBV11-2 and TRBJ2-2; D is undetermined. Germline V gene data show CDR1 as SGHAT and CDR2 as FQNNGV. V lost 5 bases, J lost 0 bases, and 13 bases lay in between. The CDR3 covers 16 residues. The CDR3, as DNA: TGTGCCAGCAGCCATTCCGACATTTCGAACACCGGGGAGCTGTTTTTT. Its translation: CASSHSDISNTGELFF. Drawing the rest from reference TRBV11-2 and TRBJ2-2, the complete variable domain is EAGVAQSPRYKIIEKRQSVAFWCNPISGHATLYWYQQILGQGPKLLIQFQNNGVVDDSQLPKDRFSAERLKGVDSTLKIQPAKLEDSAVYLCASSHSDISNTGELFFGEGSRLTVL.

The chain recombines TRBV11-2 with TRBJ2-1; TRBD2 matches 8 bases. The CDR3 has 16 residues. In germline, CDR1 is SGHAT, CDR2 FQNNGV. Losses at the gene ends were 2 bases for V and 1 base for J; bases not matched to a gene: 4. The CDR3 region is CASSLLSSGSYNEQFF. The CDR3 nucleotides read TGTGCCAGCAGCTTATTGTCTAGCGGGTCCTACAATGAGCAGTTCTTC.

The CDR3 DNA sequence: TGTGCCAGCAGCTTACGGGAGAGAATGAACACTGAAGCTTTCTTT. It yields the protein CASSLRERMNTEAFF. The V gene is TRBV7-9, the J gene TRBJ1-1; no clear D. The CDR3 contains 15 residues. The germline gives CDR1 SEHNR, CDR2 FQNEAQ (reference sequence). Trimming removed 2 bases at V and 0 bases at J, with 10 bases between.

The chain links TRBV18 to TRBJ2-7; 11 bases are a match to TRBD2. The germline CDR1 and CDR2 sequences are KGHSH and LQKENI. With 3 bases clipped from V and 2 bases from J, the junction kept 6 bases outside the gene matches. CDR3 length: 16 amino acids. The CDR3 sequence: CASSPSGGASPYEQYF. In DNA form, the CDR3 reads TGTGCCAGCTCACCTAGCGGGGGGGCTTCGCCCTACGAGCAGTACTTC.

The chain has TRBV4-2 and TRBJ1-1, with D hard to call. With 1 base removed from V and 4 bases from J, the gap between germline ends came to 10 bases. Germline V CDR1 and CDR2: LGHNA, YNFKEQ. This CDR3 is 14 amino acids long. This CDR3 is CASSQAGEGTEAFF. The CDR3 nucleotides are TGTGCCAGCAGCCAAGCCGGAGAGGGCACTGAAGCTTTCTTT.

V usage is TRBV5-6 and J usage is TRBJ1-2, with 7 positions matching TRBD1. The J segment lost 8 bases and the V segment lost 2 bases, leaving 9 bases of the junction unmatched. CDR3 length: 14 residues. CDR1 and CDR2 from the germline V gene are SGHDT and YYEEEE. The CDR3 is CASSLNRGSTGYTF. The CDR3 region has the DNA TGTGCCAGCAGCTTAAACAGGGGCTCTACCGGCTACACCTTC. Supplemented by reference TRBV5-6 and TRBJ1-2, the full variable domain reads DAGVTQSPTHLIKTRGQQVTLRCSPKSGHDTVSWYQQALGQGPQFIFQYYEEEERQRGNFPDRFSGHQFPNYSSELNVNALLLGDSALYLCASSLNRGSTGYTFGSGTRLTVV.

Judged by abundance, this clone is medium-sized. The chain has TRBV25-1 and TRBJ2-1, with 10 bases matching TRBD1. With 4 bases clipped from V and 3 bases from J, the junction kept 3 bases outside the gene matches. Germline CDR1 reads MGHDK; CDR2 reads SYGVNS. CDR3 length: 15 amino acids. CDR3: CASSAGTGDYNEQFF. For the CDR3, the DNA is TGTGCCAGCAGTGCCGGGACAGGGGACTACAATGAGCAGTTCTTC. Together with reference TRBV25-1 and TRBJ2-1, the CDR3 gives the full variable domain: EADIYQTPRYLVIGTGKKITLECSQTMGHDKMYWYQQDPGMELHLIHYSYGVNSTEKGDLSSESTVSRIRTEHFPLTLESARPSHTSQYLCASSAGTGDYNEQFFGPGTRLTVL.

V gene TRBV5-4 combines with J gene TRBJ2-6; D might be TRBD2 (6 bases). The V gene lost 4 bases and the J gene lost 4 bases, with 12 bases spanning the gap. CDR1 and CDR2 (germline): SGHNT, YYREEE (reference sequence). The CDR3 runs 15 residues. CDR3 protein: CASSRGDSGANVLTF. The CDR3 region has the DNA TGTGCCAGCAGCCGCGGGGACTCGGGGGCCAACGTCCTGACTTTC.

The CDR3 DNA reads as TGTGCCAGCAGCCTGGACAGGGTCCAAGCTTTCTTT. Amino acids: CASSLDRVQAFF. V and J are TRBV12-3 or TRBV12-4 and TRBJ1-1; TRBD1 matches 8 bases. V lost 6 bases, J lost 9 bases, and 6 bases stayed unmatched. The CDR3 spans 12 residues.

This sequence joins TRBV3-1 (or the pseudogene TRBV3-2) and TRBJ2-5; 9 bases agree with TRBD2. CDR3 length equals 15 residues. In germline, CDR1 is LGHDT, CDR2 YNNKEL (reference sequence). The ends lost 1 base at V and 3 bases at J; junction bases unmatched: 3. CDR3 nucleotides: TGTGCCAGCAGCCAAGGACTAGCGGATAAAGAGACCCAGTACTTC. Residues: CASSQGLADKETQYF.

The V gene is TRBV20-1, the J gene TRBJ1-2; D not certain. CDR1 and CDR2 (germline): DFQATT, SNEGSKA (reference sequence). This CDR3 is built from 11 residues. The germline V and J ends were trimmed by 6 bases and 8 bases, with 13 bases remaining between them. CDR3: CSALEEPGYTF. For the CDR3, the DNA is TGCAGTGCCCTCGAGGAGCCAGGCTACACCTTC.

The genes are TRBV28 and TRBJ1-6, with 8 bases identical to TRBD1. The CDR3 has 17 residues. Germline CDR1 reads MDHEN; CDR2 reads SYDVKM. Trimming cost V 4 bases and J 7 bases; bases outside gene matches: 12. Here the CDR3 DNA reads TGTGCCAGCAGTTGGGGTCAGGGGGCAAACGTCAATTCACCCCTCCACTTT. This codes for CASSWGQGANVNSPLHF.

The rearrangement joins TRBV30 to TRBJ2-4, with D perhaps TRBD1 (6 bases). Trimming removed 3 bases from V and 5 bases from J, with 11 bases in between. Germline CDR1 is GTSNPN and CDR2 is SVGIG (reference sequence). The CDR3 is 13 residues long. The CDR3 reads CAWSHGQQNIQYF. The CDR3 bases are TGTGCCTGGAGCCATGGACAGCAAAACATTCAGTACTTC.

This chain connects TRBV7-2 to TRBJ1-2, with 7 bases aligning to TRBD1. Looked up from germline, CDR1 is SGHTA and CDR2 is FQGNSA. The CDR3 runs to 15 residues. The V gene end was trimmed by 2 bases and the J gene end by 6 bases; junction bases not matched to a gene: 9. DNA for the CDR3: TGTGCCAGCAGCTTACAGCCGACAGGGAAGAATGGCTACACCTTC. Protein: CASSLQPTGKNGYTF.

As to this clone: The same CDR3 is also encoded by other DNA sequences in this sample. The chain carries TRBV14 and TRBJ1-2; D perhaps matches TRBD1 (6 bases). V was trimmed by 0 bases and J by 5 bases, leaving 7 bases between them. This CDR3 has 13 amino acids. Germline-derived CDR1 and CDR2 are SGHDN and FVKESK. CDR3 bases: TGTGCCAGCAGCCAAGACAGGGGATATGGCTACACCTTC. Translation gives CASSQDRGYGYTF. The variable domain in full, with the rest retrieved from reference TRBV14 and TRBJ1-2, is EAGVTQFPSHSVIEKGQTVTLRCDPISGHDNLYWYRRVMGKEIKFLLHFVKESKQDESGMPNNRFLAERTGGTYSTLKVQPAELEDSGVYFCASSQDRGYGYTFGSGTRLTVV.

The rearrangement links TRBV3-1 (or the pseudogene TRBV3-2) to TRBJ1-1, with D uncertain. Looked up from germline, CDR1 is LGHDT and CDR2 is YNNKEL (reference sequence). The CDR3 contains 14 residues. The V end was cut by 1 base, the J end by 7 bases, with 13 bases between. In DNA form, the CDR3 reads TGTGCCAGCAGCCAAGGCGAAGGGAGAGGTGAAGCTTTCTTT. It translates to CASSQGEGRGEAFF.

This rearrangement joins TRBV21-1 to TRBJ2-7; TRBD1, the table's D call, was not compared with the DNA. TRBV21-1 is a pseudogene locus. CDR3 length equals 14 residues. This chain's CDR3 is CASSKGGLSYEQYF. CDR3 DNA sequence: TGTGCCAGCAGCAAAGGTGGCCTTTCCTACGAGCAGTACTTC.

At least ten counts were recorded for this clone. J is TRBJ1-2 and V is TRBV24-1; 8 nucleotides match TRBD1. Germline V gene data show CDR1 as KGHDR and CDR2 as SFDVKD. The CDR3 totals 13 residues. J was trimmed by 8 bases and V by 2 bases; bases with no gene match: 3. CDR3 DNA: TGTGCCACCAGTGATTATGACAGGGGCGGCTACACCTTC. Its protein is CATSDYDRGGYTF.

On this clone: The junction departs from the called germline gene at one end, perhaps through a read error. V and J are TRBV12-3 or TRBV12-4 and TRBJ1-3; 9 nucleotides match TRBD1. CDR3 length: 12 residues. The CDR3 spells CASSFRTGEKNF. In nucleotides, the CDR3 is TGTGCCAGCAGTTTCCGGACAGGGGAGAAGAATTTT.

This chain connects TRBV3-1 (or the pseudogene TRBV3-2) to TRBJ2-6; D remains unclear. CDR1 and CDR2 (germline): LGHDT, YNNKEL (reference sequence). The CDR3 covers 18 residues. The V end lost 0 bases, the J end lost 0 bases, and 12 bases lay between the germline ends. The CDR3 DNA follows: TGTGCCAGCAGCCAAGATCCCCCGCGCAACTCTGGGGCCAACGTCCTGACTTTC. This sequence encodes CASSQDPPRNSGANVLTF.